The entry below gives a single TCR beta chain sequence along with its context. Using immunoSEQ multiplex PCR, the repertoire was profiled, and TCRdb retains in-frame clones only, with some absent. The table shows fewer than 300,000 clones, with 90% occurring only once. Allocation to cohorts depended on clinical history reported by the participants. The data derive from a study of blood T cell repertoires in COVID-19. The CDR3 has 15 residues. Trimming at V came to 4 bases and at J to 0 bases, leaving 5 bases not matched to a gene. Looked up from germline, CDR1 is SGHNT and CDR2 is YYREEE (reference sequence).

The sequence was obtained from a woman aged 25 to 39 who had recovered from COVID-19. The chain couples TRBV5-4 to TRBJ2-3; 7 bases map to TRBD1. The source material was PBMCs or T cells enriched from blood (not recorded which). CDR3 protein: CASSLGTASTDTQYF. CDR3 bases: TGTGCCAGCAGCCTCGGGACAGCTAGCACAGATACGCAGTATTTT.